These 27 T cell receptor beta chains came from one sample sequenced in a study of blood T cell repertoires in COVID-19. The protocol was immunoSEQ multiplex PCR, while the TCRdb copy is restricted to in-frame clones and leaves out a portion. The table shows roughly 260,000 clones, with about 89% occurring only once. Sequencing was carried out using peripheral blood. These receptor sequences come from a man between 40 and 49 years old who had recovered from COVID-19.

The chain carries TRBV2 and TRBJ2-7, with 7 bases identical to TRBD2. Germline CDR1 SNHLY, CDR2 FYNNEI. This CDR3 spans 16 amino acids. Trimming removed 7 bases from V and 3 bases from J; junction bases left unmatched: 15. CDR3 coding DNA: TGTGCCAGCACAACTCAGCGGACGGGAGGTATCTACGAGCAGTACTTC. Amino acid sequence: CASTTQRTGGIYEQYF. Drawing the rest from reference TRBV2 and TRBJ2-7, the complete variable domain is EPEVTQTPSHQVTQMGQEVILRCVPISNHLYFYWYRQILGQKVEFLVSFYNNEISEKSEIFDDQFSVERPDGSNFTLKIRSTKLEDSAMYFCASTTQRTGGIYEQYFGPGTRLTVT.

The chain links TRBV7-7 to TRBJ2-6, with a possible D match to TRBD1 (6 bases). This CDR3 has 17 residues. Per the germline V gene, CDR1 is SSHAT and CDR2 is FNYEAQ (reference sequence). The V end was cut by 4 bases, the J end by 5 bases, with 18 bases between. CDR3 loop: CASSSSLNRVRANVLTF. The CDR3 DNA sequence: TGTGCCAGCAGCTCCTCCCTGAACAGGGTTAGGGCCAACGTCCTGACTTTC.

This chain uses TRBV19 with TRBJ1-4; tentative D call: TRBD1 (6 bases). Trimming cost V 5 bases and J 7 bases, with 11 bases left between them. The length of the CDR3 is 13 residues. Germline V gene lookup returns CDR1 LNHDA and CDR2 SQIVND (reference sequence). This CDR3 reads CASSPRGGEKLFF. The CDR3 nucleotides read TGTGCCAGTAGTCCCCGAGGGGGTGAAAAACTGTTTTTT.

The chain has TRBV10-1 and TRBJ1-6; 7 bases map to TRBD1. The V and J ends lost 6 bases and 2 bases, in that order; junction bases with no gene match: 10. Germline CDR1 WNHNN, CDR2 SYGVQD (reference sequence). CDR3 length: 17 residues. In DNA, the CDR3 is TGCGCCAGCAGCATACCCGACAGGGTTACCTATAATTCACCCCTCCACTTT. Its translation: CASSIPDRVTYNSPLHF.

The V call is TRBV6-5, the J call TRBJ1-3; D ambiguous. CDR3 length: 13 amino acids. The V end was cut by 6 bases, the J end by 0 bases, with 6 bases between. Germline CDR1 reads MNHEY; CDR2 reads SVGAGI. CDR3 DNA: TGTGCCAGCAGACGGAGCTCTGGAAACACCATATATTTT. Amino acids: CASRRSSGNTIYF.

The chain uses TRBV10-3 and TRBJ1-5, with a weak D call TRBD1 (6 bases). Germline V gene lookup returns CDR1 ENHRY and CDR2 SYGVKD. The CDR3 is made up of 14 amino acids. With 11 bases removed from V and 2 bases from J, the gap between germline ends came to 16 bases. The chain's CDR3 is CASTTGSGNQPQHF. CDR3 nucleotides: TGTGCCTCCACCACAGGGTCGGGCAATCAGCCCCAGCATTTT.

The chain carries TRBV19 and TRBJ2-7; 7 bases are shared with TRBD1. The CDR3 has 13 amino acids. The V gene's germline CDR1 is LNHDA and CDR2 SQIVND (reference sequence). Trimming at V came to 3 bases and at J to 4 bases, leaving 3 bases not matched to a gene. This CDR3 reads CASSITRGYEQYF. In DNA form, the CDR3 reads TGTGCCAGTAGTATTACCAGGGGGTACGAGCAGTACTTC.

This chain connects TRBV18 to TRBJ2-1, with TRBD2 matching 8 bases. The germline gives CDR1 KGHSH, CDR2 LQKENI. CDR3 size: 18 residues. V lost 2 bases and J lost 2; bases outside the gene matches: 11. In nucleotides, the CDR3 is TGTGCCAGCTCACCAATCAATAGCGGGAACAGTCCCTACAATGAGCAGTTCTTC. Amino acid sequence: CASSPINSGNSPYNEQFF.

The chain joins TRBV3-1 (or the pseudogene TRBV3-2) to TRBJ2-7; D not certain. Trimming took 0 bases from V and 8 from J, leaving 8 bases between them. The CDR3 runs to 12 residues. Looked up from germline, CDR1 is LGHDT and CDR2 is YNNKEL (reference sequence). CDR3 sequence reads: CASSQDAQKQYF. Written as DNA, the CDR3 is TGTGCCAGCAGCCAAGATGCTCAGAAGCAGTACTTC.

The J gene is TRBJ2-1, the V gene TRBV10-3, with 13 positions matching TRBD2. Unmatched junction bases numbered 12, after V lost 8 bases and J lost 5 bases. Germline V gene lookup returns CDR1 ENHRY and CDR2 SYGVKD. The CDR3 consists of 17 residues. The CDR3 sequence: CAIRPLNGLAGDNEQFF. CDR3 in DNA: TGTGCCATCCGACCCTTAAATGGACTAGCGGGGGACAATGAGCAGTTCTTC.

This chain connects TRBV4-3 to TRBJ1-4; tentative D call: TRBD1 (5 bases). CDR1 is LGHNA and CDR2 is YSLEER in the germline V gene. CDR3 length: 17 amino acids. With 1 base removed from V and 3 bases from J, the gap between germline ends came to 15 bases. The CDR3 region is CASSQGGQPRANEKLFF. The CDR3 DNA reads TGCGCCAGCAGCCAAGGAGGTCAGCCCAGGGCTAATGAAAAACTGTTTTTT.

The chain couples TRBV3-1 (or the pseudogene TRBV3-2) to TRBJ2-2; D is unresolved. Germline assignment: CDR1 LGHDT and CDR2 YNNKEL (reference sequence). The CDR3 is 14 amino acids. Trimming took off 6 bases at V and 0 bases at J, with 8 bases between the two ends. The DNA for the CDR3 is TGTGCCAGCAGTTGGAGCGCGAACACCGGGGAGCTGTTTTTT. It translates to CASSWSANTGELFF.

The gene calls are TRBV19 and TRBJ1-2; D is ambiguous. V lost 9 bases and J lost 3, with 23 bases in between. Germline assignment: CDR1 LNHDA and CDR2 SQIVND (reference sequence). This CDR3 comprises 16 residues. CDR3 bases: TGTGCCAGCCAAATCCAACTCTACAGCCACCACTATGGCTACACCTTC. Translated: CASQIQLYSHHYGYTF.

The chain links TRBV7-9 to TRBJ2-1, with D maybe TRBD2 (6 bases). The germline gives CDR1 SEHNR, CDR2 FQNEAQ (reference sequence). Trimming took 5 bases from V and 1 from J, leaving 15 bases between them. This CDR3 contains 16 residues. CDR3 in DNA: TGTGCCAGCAGCGGCGGGATGGGCGGGTCCTACAATGAGCAGTTCTTC. Translation: CASSGGMGGSYNEQFF.

The chain has TRBV19 and TRBJ2-7; tentatively, D is TRBD2 (5 bases). The CDR3 is made up of 13 amino acids. V lost 3 bases and J lost 3, with 9 bases in between. Per germline, CDR1 LNHDA and CDR2 SQIVND (reference sequence). The CDR3 is CASSMARDYEQYF. For the CDR3, the DNA is TGTGCCAGTAGTATGGCCCGGGACTACGAGCAGTACTTC.

V gene TRBV19 combines with J gene TRBJ1-6; TRBD1 matches 8 bases. The germline V gene encodes CDR1 LNHDA and CDR2 SQIVND (reference sequence). This CDR3 is 16 amino acids long. V shed 7 bases, J shed 5 bases, and the junction held 10 bases outside the gene matches. DNA of the CDR3: TGTGCCAGTAATAAGAGACAGGGGTTGGATAATTCACCCCTCCACTTT. Protein: CASNKRQGLDNSPLHF.

The rearrangement uses TRBV7-9 and TRBJ2-6; the match to TRBD2 covers 9 bases. CDR1 and CDR2 from the germline V gene are SEHNR and FQNEAQ (reference sequence). The CDR3 extends over 19 amino acids. The trim removed 5 bases at V and 0 bases at J, leaving 11 bases unmatched. CDR3 amino acids: CASSPYVLAGSSGANVLTF. DNA for the CDR3: TGTGCCAGCAGCCCCTACGTCCTAGCGGGGAGCTCTGGGGCCAACGTCCTGACTTTC.

J is TRBJ2-7 and V is TRBV6-2 or TRBV6-3; D call uncertain. Germline loops: CDR1 MNHEY, CDR2 SVGEGT. The CDR3 length is 12 residues. V lost 0 bases and J lost 6, with 6 bases in between. The CDR3 region is CASSYSASEQYF. The CDR3 DNA reads TGTGCCAGCAGTTACTCGGCCAGCGAGCAGTACTTC.

The chain combines TRBV3-1 (or the pseudogene TRBV3-2) with TRBJ2-1, with TRBD2 as a possible D gene (5 bases). The V end was cut by 9 bases, the J end by 7 bases, with 7 bases between. CDR1 LGHDT and CDR2 YNNKEL come from the germline V gene (reference sequence). The CDR3 is 10 amino acids. CDR3 nucleotide sequence: TGTGCCAGTCGGGATAATGAGCAGTTCTTC. It specifies CASRDNEQFF.

The chain joins TRBV13 to TRBJ2-1; D might be TRBD1 (6 bases). Trimming took 2 bases from V and 5 from J, leaving 16 bases between them. The CDR3 covers 16 residues. Germline values: CDR1 PRHDT, CDR2 FYEKMQ (reference sequence). CDR3 DNA: TGTGCCAGCAGCTTATGGGGCAGGGGCCCTAACAATGAGCAGTTCTTC. Protein sequence: CASSLWGRGPNNEQFF. Combining the CDR3 with reference TRBV13 and TRBJ2-1 gives the whole variable domain AAGVIQSPRHLIKEKRETATLKCYPIPRHDTVYWYQQGPGQDPQFLISFYEKMQSDKGSIPDRFSAQQFSDYHSELNMSSLELGDSALYFCASSLWGRGPNNEQFFGPGTRLTVL.

This sequence joins TRBV27 and TRBJ2-5; D gene uncertain. The CDR3 is made up of 14 amino acids. Between the trimmed V and J ends, which lost 3 bases and 2 bases, there was a span of 10 bases. Germline loops: CDR1 MNHEY, CDR2 SMNVEV (reference sequence). In DNA, the CDR3 is TGTGCCAGCAGTTTGAACAGTGAACAAGAGACCCAGTACTTC. It encodes CASSLNSEQETQYF.

The gene calls are TRBV30 and TRBJ1-4, with TRBD1 matching over 9 bases. The germline CDR1 and CDR2 sequences are GTSNPN and SVGIG (reference sequence). This CDR3 contains 12 residues. J was trimmed by 13 bases and V by 5 bases; bases with no gene match: 8. CDR3 sequence reads: CAWGTGSPSLFF. CDR3 sequence (DNA): TGTGCCTGGGGGACAGGGAGCCCCTCACTGTTTTTT.

This clone has just one count. The rearrangement joins TRBV30 to TRBJ1-6; 7 bases are a match to TRBD1. V shed 8 bases, J shed 6 bases, and the junction held 16 bases outside the gene matches. This CDR3 is 16 amino acids long. The germline V gene encodes CDR1 GTSNPN and CDR2 SVGIG (reference sequence). The CDR3 sequence is CASTIRDSKPNSPLHF. The CDR3 region has the DNA TGTGCCAGCACAATCCGGGACAGCAAACCTAATTCACCCCTCCACTTT.

CDR3 sequence reads: CASSLPMRPQHF. CDR3 DNA sequence: TGTGCCAGCAGCCTACCTATGAGGCCCCAGCATTTT. J is TRBJ1-5 and V is TRBV6-2 or TRBV6-3; no clear D. The CDR3 is made up of 12 amino acids. V was clipped by 6 bases and J by 9 bases, with 12 bases between them. From germline, CDR1 is MNHEY and CDR2 SVGEGT.

The gene calls are TRBV5-5 and TRBJ2-1; D might be TRBD1 (5 bases). The CDR3 has 16 amino acids. Trimming left V 2 bases short and J 5 bases short, with 17 bases between. Per the germline V gene, CDR1 is SGHKS and CDR2 is YYEKEE (reference sequence). CDR3 in DNA: TGTGCCAGCAGCTTAGTCCCCAGGGCCAGAGACAATGAGCAGTTCTTC. Encoded protein: CASSLVPRARDNEQFF.

For the CDR3, the DNA is TGTGCCAGCAAGCAGGACAGGGTTAACACCGGGGAGCTGTTTTTT. As protein: CASKQDRVNTGELFF. The V call is TRBV27, the J call TRBJ2-2; 8 nucleotides line up with TRBD1. Germline CDR1 and CDR2: MNHEY and SMNVEV (reference sequence). The CDR3 has 15 residues. Trimming took 7 bases from V and 2 from J; bases not matched to a gene: 6.

This chain joins TRBV7-6 and TRBJ2-3; TRBD2 is a possible D gene (6 bases). V lost 4 bases to trimming and J lost 2 bases, with 16 bases between them. CDR1 and CDR2 (germline): SGHVS, FNYEAQ. The CDR3 extends over 16 amino acids. The CDR3 here is CASSSTWAGYTDTQYF. The CDR3 DNA is TGTGCCAGCAGCTCAACGTGGGCGGGGTACACAGATACGCAGTATTTT.